This TCR beta chain was captured by sequencing in a study of metastatic and nonmetastatic thyroid tumors. Study-wide findings and caveats: Malignant tumors reportedly showed significantly higher TCR beta diversity than benign nodules in both blood and tumor.

This clone qualifies as medium-sized. Its antigen remains unidentified. TCRdb reprocessed the PCR reads using MiXCR. The table lists 7,500 to 10,000 clones, under 40% of them singletons. Each patient came to thyroid surgery without any prior treatment (of any kind). This sequence originates from a female donor with papillary thyroid cancer or a benign thyroid nodule (not recorded which). Some clones in this sample may be carry-over from other donors' samples. Sequenced sample: tumor tissue.

The DNA for the CDR3 is TGTGCCAGCAGCCAAGCCCTTAGCTCCTATAATTCACCCCTCCACTTT. It is translated as CASSQALSSYNSPLHF. The J gene is TRBJ1-6, the V gene TRBV4-2; no reliable D call. V was trimmed by 1 base and J by 0 bases, leaving 7 bases between them. CDR3 size: 16 residues. Germline V gene lookup returns CDR1 LGHNA and CDR2 YNFKEQ.